These T cell receptor beta chains were read from a single sample in a study of CD8+ T cells in alopecia areata. Only in-frame clones appear in the TCRdb table, and some are missing; sequencing was by immunoSEQ multiplex PCR. The sample lists about 60,000 clones; around 42% were seen once. The sequences come from CD8+ T cells sorted from blood, collected around week 36, from a patient treated with tofacitinib. Every receptor here comes from a human donor with alopecia areata. Both conserved end residues are part of each CDR3. The D gene is left open where the match is weak. Where a row states a size, it is once, few, many or the class of an expanded clone; other rows omit it.

d_call | j_call | v_call | clone_size | cdr3_nt | cdr3_aa
NA | TRBJ1-1 | TRBV19 | once | TGTGCCAGTAGTATCTGGCTAAACACTGAAGCTTTCTTT | CASSIWLNTEAFF
NA | TRBJ1-2 | TRBV29-1 | NA | TGCAGCGTTGTGACCTGGCAACGGGGCTACACCTTC | CSVVTWQRGYTF
TRBD1 | TRBJ2-7 | TRBV30 | few | TGTGCCTGGACTCAGGGGGCTTTCCACGAGCAGTACTTC | CAWTQGAFHEQYF
NA | TRBJ2-5 | TRBV10-1 | NA | TGCGCCAGCAGTGAGCCGGAGAATGGACATCCGGGGACCCAGTACTTC | CASSEPENGHPGTQYF
NA | TRBJ2-4 | TRBV2 | NA | TGTGCCAGCAGTGGGACCCCTCTAGCCAAAAACATTCAGTACTTC | CASSGTPLAKNIQYF
TRBD1 | TRBJ2-7 | TRBV4-1 | NA | TGCGCCAGCAGCCAAAGGGGGCCCTACGAGCAGTACTTC | CASSQRGPYEQYF
NA | TRBJ2-6 | TRBV29-1 | NA | TGCAGCGTAGTCATCCAGGCCCCTGAGTCTGGGGCCAACGTCCTGACTTTC | CSVVIQAPESGANVLTF
TRBD1 | TRBJ1-2 | TRBV7-9 | few | TGTGCCAGCAGCAACACAGGGGGAGGATATGGCTACACCTTC | CASSNTGGGYGYTF
TRBD1 | TRBJ2-7 | TRBV25-1 | once | TGTGCCAGCAGTGAGGGACAGGGTTACTACGAGCAGTACTTC | CASSEGQGYYEQYF
NA | TRBJ1-5 | TRBV28 | NA | TGTGCCAGCAGTTCGAGGGGAGGAGGTCAGCCCCAGCATTTT | CASSSRGGGQPQHF
NA | TRBJ2-3 | TRBV7-5 | NA | TGTGCCAGCAGCTTAGCCAGCGGGCTTGATACGCAGTATTTT | CASSLASGLDTQYF
NA | TRBJ2-3 | TRBV7-6 | NA | TGTGCCAGCAGCTTAGGACAGAACACAGATACGCAGTATTTT | CASSLGQNTDTQYF
NA | TRBJ1-5 | TRBV9 | NA | TGTGCCAGCAGCTCAGAGGACAAAAATCAGCCCCAGCATTTT | CASSSEDKNQPQHF
NA | TRBJ1-6 | TRBV27 | few | TGTGCCAGCAGTTTAGGGGAAGATTCACCCCTCCACTTT | CASSLGEDSPLHF
TRBD2 | TRBJ2-2 | TRBV4-1 | few | TGCGCCAGCAGCCAAGAGCCAGCGGGAACCGGGGAGCTGTTTTTT | CASSQEPAGTGELFF
NA | TRBJ2-4 | TRBV2 | NA | TGTGCCAGCAGTCCAGACTTAGCCAAAAACATTCAGTACTTC | CASSPDLAKNIQYF
NA | TRBJ2-1 | TRBV10-3 | NA | TGTGCCATCAGTGAGTCTCACTCCTACAATGAGCAGTTCTTC | CAISESHSYNEQFF
NA | TRBJ2-7 | TRBV11-2 | NA | TGTGCCAGCAGCCCGCGGGACCTCGGGTCCTACGAGCAGTACTTC | CASSPRDLGSYEQYF
TRBD2 | TRBJ2-3 | TRBV29-1 | few | TGCAGCGTTGATACTGGACTAGCGGGAAACACAGATACGCAGTATTTT | CSVDTGLAGNTDTQYF
NA | TRBJ2-7 | TRBV30 | NA | TGTGCCTGGTGTATCGGGGGATCCTACGAGCAGTACTTC | CAWCIGGSYEQYF
NA | TRBJ2-1 | TRBV7-9 | NA | TGTGCCAGCAGCGGGCGGGGAGGAAATGAGCAGTTCTTC | CASSGRGGNEQFF
TRBD2 | TRBJ2-3 | TRBV15 | many | TGTGCCACCAGCAAAAGCGGGGAACCCACAGATACGCAGTATTTT | CATSKSGEPTDTQYF
NA | TRBJ2-1 | TRBV9 | NA | TGTGCCAGCAGCGGGGGGACTTGGAATGAGCAGTTCTTC | CASSGGTWNEQFF
TRBD1 | TRBJ2-7 | TRBV27 | NA | TGTGCCAGCAGTTTCCTACGGGACAGGGTGGGGGAGCAGTACTTC | CASSFLRDRVGEQYF
NA | TRBJ1-2 | TRBV28 | once | TGTGCCACCCTTAGGACCATCCAGAGTGGCTACACCTTC | CATLRTIQSGYTF
TRBD2 | TRBJ2-7 | TRBV30 | NA | TGTGCCTGGAGTGTATTACTAGCGGGAGCCGAGCAGTACTTC | CAWSVLLAGAEQYF
TRBD2 | TRBJ2-7 | TRBV29-1 | few | TGCAGCGTTGAAGTTGGCGATAGCGGGACCCTCGAGCAGTACTTC | CSVEVGDSGTLEQYF
NA | TRBJ2-2 | TRBV29-1 | few | TGCAGCGTTGGACTATCGAACACCGGGGAGCTGTTTTTT | CSVGLSNTGELFF
NA | TRBJ2-7 | TRBV29-1 | NA | TGCAGCGTTGAAGACTTCGGGGTGGAGCAGTACTTC | CSVEDFGVEQYF
NA | TRBJ1-1 | TRBV29-1 | NA | TGCAGCGTCCCCGACAGCGAAAGACCGAACACTGAAGCTTTCTTT | CSVPDSERPNTEAFF
TRBD2 | TRBJ2-1 | TRBV30 | NA | TGTGCCTGGAGACTAGCGGGAGACTATGAGCAGTTCTTC | CAWRLAGDYEQFF
NA | TRBJ2-7 | TRBV11-2 | once | TGTGCCAGCAGCTTAGTAGCCCTCGAGCAGTACTTC | CASSLVALEQYF
NA | TRBJ1-2 | TRBV7-9 | few | TGTGCCAGCAGCTCAGGATGGGAGGGCTACACCTTC | CASSSGWEGYTF
NA | TRBJ2-3 | TRBV29-1 | few | TGCAGCGTTGAAGGAAATACAGATACGCAGTATTTT | CSVEGNTDTQYF
NA | TRBJ1-4 | TRBV10-3 | NA | TGTGCCATCAGTGAAAGGCAGGAAAATGAAAAACTGTTTTTT | CAISERQENEKLFF
NA | TRBJ1-5 | TRBV27 | few | TGTGCCAGCAGTTTCAGAGGGGCGAGCAATCAGCCCCAGCATTTT | CASSFRGASNQPQHF
TRBD2 | TRBJ2-1 | TRBV29-1 | few | TGCAGCGCGAGCGGGACTAGCGACTACAATGAGCAGTTCTTC | CSASGTSDYNEQFF
TRBD1 | TRBJ2-1 | TRBV29-1 | NA | TGCAGCGTCCGACAGGGTTTTTCGAATGAGCAGTTCTTC | CSVRQGFSNEQFF
NA | TRBJ2-1 | TRBV19 | NA | TGTGCCAGTAGCAGACCCTACAATGAGCAGTTCTTC | CASSRPYNEQFF
NA | TRBJ1-1 | TRBV5-4 | NA | TGTGCCAGCAGCCCACGCACAGGTATGAACACTGAAGCTTTCTTT | CASSPRTGMNTEAFF
TRBD1 | TRBJ2-4 | TRBV11-3 | NA | TGTGCCAGCAGCTTGACAGGGGGCAAGGCCAAAAACATTCAGTACTTC | CASSLTGGKAKNIQYF
NA | TRBJ1-2 | TRBV6-5 | NA | TGTGCCAGCGCTCGCCGGACAGATGGCTACACCTTC | CASARRTDGYTF
NA | TRBJ2-7 | TRBV30 | NA | TGTGCCTGGAGCGAAGTGGTTGGCGGGCCCGAATACGAGCAGTACTTC | CAWSEVVGGPEYEQYF
NA | TRBJ1-5 | TRBV7-9 | few | TGTGCCAGCGTAGCGTCGAATCAGCCCCAGCATTTT | CASVASNQPQHF
TRBD1 | TRBJ1-5 | TRBV7-9 | NA | TGTGCCAGCAGCCAGGGGGAGGGTTCGAACAATCAGCCCCAGCATTTT | CASSQGEGSNNQPQHF
TRBD1 | TRBJ2-3 | TRBV28 | few | TGTGCCAGCAGCATCATTTCCTGGACAGGGAGGATCGATACGCAGTATTTT | CASSIISWTGRIDTQYF
NA | TRBJ1-3 | TRBV30 | NA | TGTGCCTGGACACCATCTGGAAACACCATATATTTT | CAWTPSGNTIYF
NA | TRBJ2-3 | TRBV27 | few | TGTGCCAGCAGTCCGGAGGGGTATGGGGATACGCAGTATTTT | CASSPEGYGDTQYF
TRBD1 | TRBJ2-7 | TRBV27 | NA | TGTGCCAGCAGTTTGGGACAGGGGCTCTACGAGCAGTACTTC | CASSLGQGLYEQYF
TRBD2 | TRBJ2-7 | TRBV4-1 | NA | TGCGCCAGCAGCCAAGGGCTCCGGGGGGGCGAGCAGTACTTC | CASSQGLRGGEQYF
NA | TRBJ1-1 | TRBV19 | NA | TGTGCCAGTAGCCCCAAATCGGGGACTGAAGCTTTCTTT | CASSPKSGTEAFF
NA | TRBJ1-5 | TRBV7-9 | NA | TGTGCCAGCAGCTTAACACCCGCCAATCAGCCCCAGCATTTT | CASSLTPANQPQHF
NA | TRBJ2-3 | TRBV7-9 | few | TGTGCCAGCAGCCTGTACCCCGATACGCAGTATTTT | CASSLYPDTQYF
TRBD1 | TRBJ2-5 | TRBV29-1 | NA | TGCAGCGTGAAGGGGGCGAGAGGGGAGACCCAGTACTTC | CSVKGARGETQYF